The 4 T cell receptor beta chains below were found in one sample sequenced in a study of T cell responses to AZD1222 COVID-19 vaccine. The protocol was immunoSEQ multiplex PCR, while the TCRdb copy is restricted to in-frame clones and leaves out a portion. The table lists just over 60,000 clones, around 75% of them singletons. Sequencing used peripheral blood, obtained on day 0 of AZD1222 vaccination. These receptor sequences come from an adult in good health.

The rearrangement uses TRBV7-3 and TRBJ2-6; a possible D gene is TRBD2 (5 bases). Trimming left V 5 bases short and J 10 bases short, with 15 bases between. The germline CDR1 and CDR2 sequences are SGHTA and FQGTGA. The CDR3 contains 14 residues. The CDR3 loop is CASSHEVGGNVLTF. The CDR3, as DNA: TGTGCCAGCAGCCACGAGGTAGGAGGTAACGTCCTGACTTTC.

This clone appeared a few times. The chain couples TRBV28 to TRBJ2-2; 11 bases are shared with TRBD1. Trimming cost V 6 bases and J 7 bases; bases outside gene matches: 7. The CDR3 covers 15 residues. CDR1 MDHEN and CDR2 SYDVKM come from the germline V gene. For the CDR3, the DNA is TGTGCCAGCAGCCCCGGACAGGGGGCCGGCGGGGAGCTGTTTTTT. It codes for CASSPGQGAGGELFF.

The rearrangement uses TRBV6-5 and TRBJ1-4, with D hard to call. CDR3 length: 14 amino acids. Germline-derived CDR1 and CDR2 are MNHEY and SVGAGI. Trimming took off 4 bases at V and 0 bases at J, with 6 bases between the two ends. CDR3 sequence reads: CASSSVATNEKLFF. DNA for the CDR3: TGTGCCAGCAGTTCGGTGGCAACTAATGAAAAACTGTTTTTT.

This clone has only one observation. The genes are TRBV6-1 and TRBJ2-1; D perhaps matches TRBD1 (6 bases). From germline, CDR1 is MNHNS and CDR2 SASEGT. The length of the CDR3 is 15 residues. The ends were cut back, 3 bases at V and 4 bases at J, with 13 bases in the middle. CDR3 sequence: CASSDGAGTYNEQFF. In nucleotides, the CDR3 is TGTGCCAGCAGTGATGGGGCAGGGACATACAATGAGCAGTTCTTC.